This T cell receptor beta chain is drawn from a study of control samples from healthy donors and cancer patients. Germline V gene sequence: CDR1 MNHEY, CDR2 SMNVEV (reference sequence). V was trimmed by 3 bases and J by 8 bases, leaving 5 bases between them. CDR3 length: 12 residues. Data came from immunoSEQ multiplex PCR; TCRdb stores just in-frame clones and leaves some out. The table records about 94,000 clones, about 86% of them present only once. The chain couples TRBV27 to TRBJ1-6; no reliable D call. This clonotype originated in a woman aged 45-60 years in good health. The specimen was blood. CDR3 nucleotides: TGTGCCAGCAGTTTGAGGGATTCACCCCTCCACTTT. Protein sequence: CASSLRDSPLHF.